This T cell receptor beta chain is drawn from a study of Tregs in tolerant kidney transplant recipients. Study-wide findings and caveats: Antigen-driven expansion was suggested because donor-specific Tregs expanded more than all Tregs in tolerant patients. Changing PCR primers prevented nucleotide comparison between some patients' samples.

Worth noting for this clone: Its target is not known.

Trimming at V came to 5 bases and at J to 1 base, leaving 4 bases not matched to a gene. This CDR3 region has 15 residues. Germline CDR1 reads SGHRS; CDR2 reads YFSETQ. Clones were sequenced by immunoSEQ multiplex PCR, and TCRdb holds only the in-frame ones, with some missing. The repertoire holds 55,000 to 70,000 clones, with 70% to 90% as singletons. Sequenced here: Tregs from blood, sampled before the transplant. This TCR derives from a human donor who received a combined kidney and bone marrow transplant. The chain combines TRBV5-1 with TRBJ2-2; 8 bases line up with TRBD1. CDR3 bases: TGCGCCAGCAGACCCGGGACAGGGAACACCGGGGAGCTGTTTTTT. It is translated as CASRPGTGNTGELFF. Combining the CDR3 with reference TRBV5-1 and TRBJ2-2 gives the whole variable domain KAGVTQTPRYLIKTRGQQVTLSCSPISGHRSVSWYQQTPGQGLQFLFEYFSETQRNKGNFPGRFSGRQFSNSRSEMNVSTLELGDSALYLCASRPGTGNTGELFFGEGSRLTVL.